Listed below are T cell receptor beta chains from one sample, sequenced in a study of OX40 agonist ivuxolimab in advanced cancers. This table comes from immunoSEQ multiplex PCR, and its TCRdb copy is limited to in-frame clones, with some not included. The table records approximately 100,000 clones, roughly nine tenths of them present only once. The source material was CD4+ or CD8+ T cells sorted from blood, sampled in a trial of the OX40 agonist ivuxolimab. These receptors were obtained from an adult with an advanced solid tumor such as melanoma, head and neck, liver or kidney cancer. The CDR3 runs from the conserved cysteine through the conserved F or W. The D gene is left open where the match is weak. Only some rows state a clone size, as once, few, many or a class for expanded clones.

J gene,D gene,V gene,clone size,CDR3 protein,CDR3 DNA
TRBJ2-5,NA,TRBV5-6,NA,CASSLVIGRQETQYF,TGTGCCAGCAGCTTAGTAATAGGGAGGCAGGAGACCCAGTACTTC
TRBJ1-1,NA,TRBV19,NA,CASSYGGASVGTEAFF,TGTGCCAGTAGTTATGGGGGCGCGAGTGTTGGCACTGAAGCTTTCTTT
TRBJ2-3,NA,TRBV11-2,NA,CASSSLGGPTVYTQYF,TGTGCCAGCAGTTCCCTCGGGGGGCCGACCGTGTATACGCAGTATTTT
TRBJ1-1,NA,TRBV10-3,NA,CAISETPNTEAFF,TGTGCCATCAGTGAAACGCCTAACACTGAAGCTTTCTTT
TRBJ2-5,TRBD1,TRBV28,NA,CASSHRGQQETQYF,TGTGCCAGCAGCCACAGGGGGCAACAAGAGACCCAGTACTTC
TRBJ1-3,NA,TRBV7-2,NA,CASSLTPVSGNTIYF,TGTGCCAGCAGCTTAACGCCGGTCTCTGGAAACACCATATATTTT
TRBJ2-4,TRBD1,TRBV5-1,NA,CASSLGTGDLLNIQYF,TGCGCCAGCAGCTTAGGGACAGGGGACCTCCTAAACATTCAGTACTTC
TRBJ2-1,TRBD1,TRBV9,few,CASSLRTGSREQFF,TGTGCCAGCAGCCTGCGGACAGGGTCTAGGGAGCAGTTCTTC
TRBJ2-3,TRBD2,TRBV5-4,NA,CASSLGGSGGSTDTQYF,TGTGCCAGCAGCTTGGGTGGCAGCGGGGGTAGCACAGATACGCAGTATTTT
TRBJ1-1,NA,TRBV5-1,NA,CASSPPGPRMGTEAFF,TGCGCCAGCAGCCCCCCAGGGCCCAGGATGGGCACTGAAGCTTTCTTT
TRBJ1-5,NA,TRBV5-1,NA,CASSFGTGNQPQHF,TGCGCCAGCAGCTTCGGGACCGGCAATCAGCCCCAGCATTTT
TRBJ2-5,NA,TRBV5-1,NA,CASSELDTSQETQYF,TGCGCCAGCTCCGAACTCGATACCAGCCAAGAGACCCAGTACTTC
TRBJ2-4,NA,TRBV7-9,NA,CASSSRGGGGNIQYF,TGTGCCAGCAGCTCCCGGGGAGGTGGGGGGAACATTCAGTACTTC
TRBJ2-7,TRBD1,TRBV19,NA,CASSTMTGSSYEQYF,TGTGCCAGTAGTACCATGACAGGGAGCTCCTACGAGCAGTACTTC
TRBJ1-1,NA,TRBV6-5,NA,CASSYLGNTEAFF,TGTGCCAGCAGTTATCTGGGGAACACTGAAGCTTTCTTT
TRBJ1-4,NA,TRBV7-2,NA,CASSLFRTNEKLFF,TGTGCCAGCAGCTTATTTCGGACTAATGAAAAACTGTTTTTT
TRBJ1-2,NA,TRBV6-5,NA,CASSYREAYGYTF,TGTGCCAGCAGCTACAGGGAGGCCTATGGCTACACCTTC
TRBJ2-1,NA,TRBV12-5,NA,CASGLAPWGLLANEQFF,TGTGCTAGTGGTTTGGCCCCCTGGGGCCTCTTAGCCAATGAGCAGTTCTTC
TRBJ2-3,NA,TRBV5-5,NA,CASSFFGNTDTQYF,TGTGCCAGCAGCTTTTTCGGAAACACAGATACGCAGTATTTT
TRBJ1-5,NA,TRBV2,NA,CASNPWENQLQHF,TGTGCCAGCAATCCTTGGGAGAATCAGCTCCAGCATTTT
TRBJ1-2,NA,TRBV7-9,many,CASSKTGNYGYTF,TGTGCCAGCAGTAAGACGGGAAACTATGGCTACACCTTC
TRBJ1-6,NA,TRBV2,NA,CASSGPGNSPLHF,TGTGCCAGCAGTGGTCCGGGTAATTCACCCCTCCACTTT
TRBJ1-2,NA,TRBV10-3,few,CAISESKAYGYTF,TGTGCCATCAGTGAGTCTAAGGCTTATGGCTACACCTTC
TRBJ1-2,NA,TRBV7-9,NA,CASGGSMYSGYTF,TGTGCCAGTGGGGGGTCTATGTATTCTGGCTACACCTTC
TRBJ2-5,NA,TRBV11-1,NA,CASSFGEATQYF,TGTGCCAGCAGCTTCGGGGAGGCGACCCAGTACTTC
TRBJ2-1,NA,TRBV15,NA,CATSINSGSYNEQFF,TGTGCCACCAGCATTAACTCTGGCTCCTACAATGAGCAGTTCTTC
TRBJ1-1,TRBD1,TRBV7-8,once,CASSTDRGYTEAFF,TGTGCCAGCAGCACGGACAGGGGCTACACTGAAGCTTTCTTT
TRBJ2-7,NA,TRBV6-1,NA,CASRPTGRLGEQYF,TGTGCCAGCAGGCCGACCGGTCGGTTAGGCGAGCAGTACTTC
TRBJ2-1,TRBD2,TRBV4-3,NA,CASSQGGGGSYNEQFF,TGCGCCAGCAGCCAAGGAGGCGGGGGCTCCTACAATGAGCAGTTCTTC
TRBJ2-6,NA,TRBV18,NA,CASSPTGPGSGANVLTF,TGTGCCAGCTCACCAACTGGGCCGGGATCTGGGGCCAACGTCCTGACTTTC
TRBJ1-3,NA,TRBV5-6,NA,CASSQDSFSGNTIYF,TGTGCCAGCAGCCAAGACAGCTTCTCCGGAAACACCATATATTTT
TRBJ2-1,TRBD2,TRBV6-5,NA,CASRTGTSGTNEQFF,TGTGCCAGCAGGACCGGGACTAGCGGTACCAATGAGCAGTTCTTC
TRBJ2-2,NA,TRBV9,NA,CASSAAFTGELFF,TGTGCCAGCAGCGCAGCCTTCACCGGGGAGCTGTTTTTT
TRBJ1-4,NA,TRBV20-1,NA,CSGPFNEKLFF,TGCAGTGGGCCGTTTAATGAAAAACTGTTTTTT
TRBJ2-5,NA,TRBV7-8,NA,CASRVTGLETQYF,TGTGCCAGCAGGGTTACGGGATTAGAGACCCAGTACTTC
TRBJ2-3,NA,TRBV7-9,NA,CASSSSGTPDTQYF,TGTGCCAGCAGCTCTAGTGGGACCCCAGATACGCAGTATTTT
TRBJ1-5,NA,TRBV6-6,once,CASSYSGEGNQPQHF,TGTGCCAGCAGTTACTCGGGCGAGGGCAATCAGCCCCAGCATTTT
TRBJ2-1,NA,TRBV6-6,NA,CASSYASGGNNEQFF,TGTGCCAGCAGTTACGCTAGTGGGGGAAACAATGAGCAGTTCTTC
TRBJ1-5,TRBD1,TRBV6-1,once,CASSDTGVRQPQHF,TGTGCCAGCAGTGATACAGGGGTGCGGCAGCCCCAGCATTTT
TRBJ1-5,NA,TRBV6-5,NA,CASSYMWASNQPQHF,TGTGCCAGCAGTTACATGTGGGCTAGCAATCAGCCCCAGCATTTT
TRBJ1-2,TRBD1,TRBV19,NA,CASSSTGTAYGYTF,TGTGCCAGTAGTAGTACCGGGACAGCTTATGGCTACACCTTC
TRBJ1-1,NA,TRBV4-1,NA,CASSHSRQGPSGAFF,TGCGCCAGCAGCCATTCCCGCCAGGGGCCATCTGGGGCTTTCTTT
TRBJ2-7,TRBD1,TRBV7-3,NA,CASSLGQGGYEQYF,TGTGCCAGCAGCCTGGGACAGGGGGGCTACGAGCAGTACTTC
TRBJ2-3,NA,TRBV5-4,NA,CASSSNTDTQYF,TGTGCCAGCAGCTCGAACACAGATACGCAGTATTTT
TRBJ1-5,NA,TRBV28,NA,CASSLLGGGNQPQHF,TGTGCCAGCAGTTTATTGGGGGGCGGCAATCAGCCCCAGCATTTT
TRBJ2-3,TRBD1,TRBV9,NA,CASSVLTGGTDTQYF,TGTGCCAGCAGCGTTTTGACAGGGGGCACAGATACGCAGTATTTT
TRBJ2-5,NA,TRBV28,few,CASSLQGPLRTQYF,TGTGCCAGCAGTTTACAGGGACCCCTTCGGACCCAGTACTTC
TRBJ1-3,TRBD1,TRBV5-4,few,CASSSGTARGNTIYF,TGTGCCAGCAGCTCCGGGACAGCTCGGGGAAACACCATATATTTT
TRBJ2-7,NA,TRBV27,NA,CASSLGWGNPKSSYEQYF,TGTGCCAGCAGTTTAGGGTGGGGCAATCCCAAATCTTCCTACGAGCAGTACTTC
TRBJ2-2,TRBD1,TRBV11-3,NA,CASSYRTGMSGELFF,TGTGCCAGCAGCTACCGGACAGGGATGTCCGGGGAGCTGTTTTTT
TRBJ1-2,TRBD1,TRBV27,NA,CASSSPGQGYGYTF,TGTGCCAGCAGTTCTCCGGGACAGGGATACGGCTACACCTTC
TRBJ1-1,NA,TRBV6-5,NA,CATRIALRTEAFF,TGTGCCACCCGTATTGCACTACGGACTGAAGCTTTCTTT